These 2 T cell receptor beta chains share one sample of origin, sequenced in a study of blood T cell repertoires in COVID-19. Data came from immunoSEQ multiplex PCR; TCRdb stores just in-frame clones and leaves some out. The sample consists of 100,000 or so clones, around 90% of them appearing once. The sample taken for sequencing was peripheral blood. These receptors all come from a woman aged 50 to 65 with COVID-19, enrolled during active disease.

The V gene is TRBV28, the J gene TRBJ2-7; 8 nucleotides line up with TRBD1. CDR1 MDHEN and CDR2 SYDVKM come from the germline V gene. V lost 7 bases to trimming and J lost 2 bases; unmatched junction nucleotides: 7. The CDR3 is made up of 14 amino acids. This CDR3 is CASTLGTGAYEQYF. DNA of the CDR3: TGTGCCAGCACCCTCGGGACAGGAGCCTACGAGCAGTACTTC. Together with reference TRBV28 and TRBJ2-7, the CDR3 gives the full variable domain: DVKVTQSSRYLVKRTGEKVFLECVQDMDHENMFWYRQDPGLGLRLIYFSYDVKMKEKGDIPEGYSVSREKKERFSLILESASTNQTSMYLCASTLGTGAYEQYFGPGTRLTVT.

The DNA for the CDR3 is TGCGCCAGCAGCAGCTCCGGGGAGCTGTTTTTT. Protein sequence: CASSSSGELFF. The chain is built from TRBV4-1 and TRBJ2-2; D remains unclear. V was trimmed by 5 bases and J by 6 bases, leaving 4 bases between them. Germline CDR1 and CDR2: MGHRA and YSYEKL. The CDR3 contains 11 residues.